The 26 T cell receptor beta chains presented below share a single source sample, sequenced in a study of CD8 T cells in Susac syndrome. The authors reverse transcribed about 0.5 to 1 ug RNA with random hexamers. Each CDR3 protein is one row after TCRdb ran MiXCR on the immunoSEQ multiplex PCR reads. The table shows under 200,000 distinct CDR3 sequences, with approximately 95% occurring only once. The specimen was CD8+ T cells from PBMCs. These receptors originate from a human donor with multiple sclerosis.

The chain combines TRBV7-9 with TRBJ2-5, with 9 bases aligning to TRBD2. After removal of 2 bases from V and 4 bases from J, the junction contained 8 bases not matched to a gene. Per the germline V gene, CDR1 is SEHNR and CDR2 is FQNEAQ (reference sequence). The CDR3 runs 16 residues. CDR3 sequence (DNA): TGTGCCAGCAGCTTACGGCGGGAGGGGTTCGGAGAGACCCAGTACTTC. Its protein is CASSLRREGFGETQYF.

This clonotype occurred once. The J gene is TRBJ2-7, the V gene TRBV29-1, with a weak D call TRBD1 (6 bases). CDR1 is SQVTM and CDR2 is ANQGSEA in the germline V gene. This CDR3 region has 11 residues. Trimming stripped 7 bases from V and 6 bases from J, with 13 bases between. The CDR3 DNA reads TGCAGCGCTCTACGACAGGCCGAGCAGTACTTC. Protein: CSALRQAEQYF.

The chain joins TRBV12-3 or TRBV12-4 to TRBJ2-7; D is ambiguous. CDR3 size: 13 residues. The V end lost 5 bases, the J end lost 3 bases, and 11 bases lay between the germline ends. The CDR3 region has the DNA TGTGCCAGCAGTCCCACCCCCCTCTACGAGCAGTACTTC. Its protein product is CASSPTPLYEQYF.

The V and J genes are TRBV12-3 or TRBV12-4 and TRBJ2-7, with TRBD1 matching 11 bases. The CDR3 contains 14 residues. The ends lost 5 bases at V and 4 bases at J; junction bases unmatched: 4. CDR3 nucleotides: TGTGCCAGCAGTGGACAGGGGGCCAAGTACGAGCAGTACTTC. Its protein is CASSGQGAKYEQYF.

This clonotype came up once. The V call is TRBV27, the J call TRBJ2-1, with D possibly TRBD1 on 6 matching bases. CDR3 length: 14 residues. The V end lost 2 bases, the J end lost 9 bases, and 14 bases lay between the germline ends. CDR1 and CDR2 (germline): MNHEY, SMNVEV (reference sequence). The CDR3 spells CASSLGGLWREQFF. The CDR3 DNA follows: TGTGCCAGCAGTTTAGGGGGCCTGTGGCGTGAGCAGTTCTTC.

V and J are TRBV30 and TRBJ2-1, with a possible D match to TRBD1 (5 bases). Germline CDR1 GTSNPN, CDR2 SVGIG (reference sequence). The ends were cut back, 5 bases at V and 3 bases at J, with 5 bases in the middle. This CDR3 is built from 11 residues. CDR3 residues: CAWDSYNEQFF. The CDR3 coding sequence is TGTGCCTGGGACAGCTACAATGAGCAGTTCTTC. Looking up the rest from reference TRBV30 and TRBJ2-1 gives the full variable domain: SQTIHQWPATLVQPVGSPLSLECTVEGTSNPNLYWYRQAAGRGLQLLFYSVGIGQISSEVPQNLSASRPQDRQFILSSKKLLLSDSGFYLCAWDSYNEQFFGPGTRLTVL.

This clonotype has only one observation. This rearrangement joins TRBV20-1 to TRBJ1-2, with TRBD1 as a possible D gene (5 bases). CDR3 length: 11 residues. CDR1 and CDR2 (germline): DFQATT, SNEGSKA (reference sequence). V lost 6 bases and J 7 bases, leaving 12 bases between the germline ends. CDR3 DNA sequence: TGCAGTGCGGGGCCGCAACCTGGCTACACCTTC. Its translation: CSAGPQPGYTF.

The chain links TRBV15 to TRBJ1-4, with TRBD1 as a possible D gene (5 bases). The CDR3 contains 14 residues. Trimming shortened V by 0 bases and J by 4 bases, and 6 bases separated the two germline ends. Looked up from germline, CDR1 is LNHNV and CDR2 is YYDKDF (reference sequence). CDR3 protein: CATSRDRVNEKLFF. The DNA of the CDR3 is TGTGCCACCAGCAGAGACAGGGTTAATGAAAAACTGTTTTTT.

This sequence joins TRBV6-1 and TRBJ2-3; TRBD2 matches 13 bases. This CDR3 has 16 residues. Trimming at V came to 7 bases and at J to 4 bases, leaving 8 bases not matched to a gene. The germline gives CDR1 MNHNS, CDR2 SASEGT. The CDR3 reads CASTPTSGRFADTQYF. Written as DNA, the CDR3 is TGTGCCAGCACCCCGACTAGCGGGAGGTTTGCAGATACGCAGTATTTT.

The chain combines TRBV20-1 with TRBJ2-1; 11 nucleotides match TRBD2. Germline CDR1 DFQATT, CDR2 SNEGSKA (reference sequence). The CDR3 spans 14 residues. J lost 6 bases, V lost 2 bases, and 3 bases had no gene match. The CDR3 region is CSARLSGRANEQFF. The DNA for the CDR3 is TGCAGTGCTAGACTTAGCGGGAGGGCCAATGAGCAGTTCTTC.

The CDR3 is CASSALMVRDMNTEAFF. CDR3 nucleotides: TGTGCCAGCAGCGCGCTAATGGTCAGGGATATGAACACTGAAGCTTTCTTT. J is TRBJ1-1 and V is TRBV7-9; D is perhaps TRBD1 (5 bases). Germline assignment: CDR1 SEHNR and CDR2 FQNEAQ (reference sequence). The CDR3 extends over 17 amino acids. V shed 5 bases and J shed 0 bases, with 19 bases lying between them.

The chain recombines TRBV14 with TRBJ2-2; D may be TRBD2 (5 bases). Trimming removed 3 bases from V and 5 bases from J, with 16 bases in between. Germline CDR1 SGHDN, CDR2 FVKESK. The CDR3 sequence is 16 residues long. DNA of the CDR3: TGTGCCAGCAGCCACGGGGTGGTAGCGAGGACCGGGGAGCTGTTTTTT. It yields the protein CASSHGVVARTGELFF.

This clonotype was counted between two and nine times. J is TRBJ2-5 and V is TRBV11-1; D perhaps matches TRBD1 (6 bases). Trimming removed 7 bases from V and 7 bases from J, with 10 bases in between. The CDR3 is 11 amino acids. CDR1 SGHAT and CDR2 FQDESV come from the germline V gene (reference sequence). CDR3 DNA: TGTGCCAGCATGGAAGGGGGGACCCAGTACTTC. It translates to CASMEGGTQYF.

The chain recombines TRBV4-1 with TRBJ2-7, with a weak D call TRBD1 (6 bases). Germline-derived CDR1 and CDR2 are MGHRA and YSYEKL. V lost 2 bases to trimming and J lost 1 base, with 12 bases between them. This CDR3 is 15 amino acids long. The CDR3 loop is CASSQRQVYSYEQYF. The CDR3 nucleotides read TGCGCCAGCAGCCAACGACAGGTGTATTCCTACGAGCAGTACTTC.

The rearrangement links TRBV11-2 to TRBJ2-7; D possibly uses TRBD1 or TRBD2 (6 bases each). Germline lookup yields CDR1 SGHAT and CDR2 FQNNGV. V lost 1 base and J lost 3, with 10 bases in between. The CDR3 contains 14 residues. The chain's CDR3 is CASSLAGAGYEQYF. CDR3 bases: TGTGCCAGCAGCTTAGCGGGGGCAGGCTACGAGCAGTACTTC.

V and J are TRBV30 and TRBJ2-1, with a possible D match to TRBD1 (5 bases). The CDR3 sequence is 15 residues long. Trimming removed 1 base from V and 8 bases from J, with 18 bases in between. Germline CDR1 reads GTSNPN; CDR2 reads SVGIG (reference sequence). The CDR3 reads CAWSGLGLSNHEQFF. In nucleotides, the CDR3 is TGTGCCTGGAGTGGACTGGGGCTAAGTAACCATGAGCAGTTCTTC.

This clonotype was detected once. This chain joins TRBV3-1 and TRBJ1-2, with a tentative D call TRBD1 (5 bases). The germline CDR1 and CDR2 sequences are LGHDT and YNNKEL (reference sequence). Trimming left V 0 bases short and J 3 bases short, with 8 bases between. This CDR3 region has 14 residues. The CDR3 bases are TGTGCCAGCAGCCAAGATCGCAGGGACTATGGCTACACCTTC. Protein: CASSQDRRDYGYTF.

V usage is TRBV4-1 and J usage is TRBJ2-7; 10 positions agree with TRBD2. V gave up 3 bases and J gave up 0 bases; unmatched junction bases: 2. The CDR3 sequence is 15 residues long. In germline, CDR1 is MGHRA, CDR2 YSYEKL. DNA of the CDR3: TGCGCCAGCAGCCATCTAGCGGGGGCCTCCTACGAGCAGTACTTC. Amino acids: CASSHLAGASYEQYF.

The chain links TRBV9 to TRBJ2-1; D might be TRBD1 (6 bases). Trimming shortened V by 4 bases and J by 7 bases, and 27 bases separated the two germline ends. Germline assignment: CDR1 SGDLS and CDR2 YYNGEE. The CDR3 runs 18 residues. This CDR3 reads CASSTHPAGEFGENEQFF. The CDR3 nucleotides read TGTGCCAGCAGCACCCATCCTGCAGGGGAATTCGGCGAGAATGAGCAGTTCTTC.

The J gene is TRBJ1-2, the V gene TRBV2, with a weak D call TRBD1 (6 bases). The CDR3 totals 14 residues. Trimming took off 2 bases at V and 13 bases at J, with 20 bases between the two ends. Per the germline V gene, CDR1 is SNHLY and CDR2 is FYNNEI. The CDR3 region has the DNA TGTGCCAGCAGTGAACCGACAGGACCCAATAGAGGCACCTTC. Protein: CASSEPTGPNRGTF.

The chain is built from TRBV5-1 and TRBJ2-7; unclear D gene. From germline, CDR1 is SGHRS and CDR2 YFSETQ. Trimming took off 4 bases at V and 6 bases at J, with 11 bases between the two ends. The CDR3 runs 12 residues. The CDR3 DNA reads TGCGCCAGCAGCCCGACTGGTGGCGAGCAGTACTTC. Residues: CASSPTGGEQYF.

The chain carries TRBV5-1 and TRBJ2-7, with unresolved D. The germline CDR1 and CDR2 sequences are SGHRS and YFSETQ. Trimming left V 0 bases short and J 0 bases short, with 7 bases between. The CDR3 spans 14 residues. DNA for the CDR3: TGCGCCAGCAGCTTGGCCCCATTCTCCTACGAGCAGTACTTC. As protein: CASSLAPFSYEQYF.

The V call is TRBV4-2, the J call TRBJ2-7; TRBD1 matches 12 bases. Germline CDR1 is LGHNA and CDR2 is YNFKEQ. After removal of 2 bases from V and 9 bases from J, the junction contained 8 bases not matched to a gene. The CDR3 is made up of 15 amino acids. CDR3 sequence (DNA): TGTGCCAGCAGCCAATCGGGACAGGGGGCGTCTGGGCAGTACTTC. The encoded protein is CASSQSGQGASGQYF.

This chain joins TRBV7-9 and TRBJ1-1; no definite D call. Germline V gene data show CDR1 as SEHNR and CDR2 as FQNEAQ (reference sequence). V was cut by 1 base and J by 1 base, with 7 bases left in between. The CDR3 extends over 14 amino acids. The CDR3 sequence is CASSLGLKNTEAFF. As DNA, the CDR3 is TGTGCCAGCAGCTTAGGGCTGAAGAACACTGAAGCTTTCTTT.

This clonotype was seen a few times. The J gene is TRBJ1-1, the V gene TRBV30; unclear D gene. Trimming pared 0 bases from V and 1 base from J, leaving 6 bases between. Germline V gives CDR1 GTSNPN, CDR2 SVGIG (reference sequence). The CDR3 spans 13 residues. CDR3 DNA sequence: TGTGCCTGGAGTGTCGGCGGGAACACTGAAGCTTTCTTT. Translating it yields CAWSVGGNTEAFF.

The chain uses TRBV29-1 and TRBJ1-1; TRBD1 matches 9 bases. The germline V gene encodes CDR1 SQVTM and CDR2 ANQGSEA. J lost 0 bases, V lost 0 bases, and 11 bases had no gene match. CDR3 length: 18 residues. The CDR3 coding sequence is TGCAGCGTTGAAGATATCGGGACAGGGTGGGGCATGAACACTGAAGCTTTCTTT. Its translation: CSVEDIGTGWGMNTEAFF.